Shown below are 21 T cell receptor beta chains from a single sample sequenced in a study of T-cell memory formation after mild COVID-19. TCRdb analysed the 5' RACE reads with MiXCR anew, one entry per CDR3 protein. The data contain nearly 110,000 distinct CDR3 sequences, about an eighth of them seen just once; the ten biggest clones take up about 39%. Sequencing was carried out using PBMCs or a T cell subset sorted from them (not recorded which). These receptors all stem from a man younger than 30 who had mild COVID-19 (a few samples of this study predate the infection). Cell type and time point are not known.

This clonotype turned up a few times. The genes are TRBV20-1 and TRBJ2-5; D not certain. Germline V gives CDR1 DFQATT, CDR2 SNEGSKA (reference sequence). The CDR3 is 11 residues long. Trimming cost V 3 bases and J 6 bases, with 8 bases left between them. DNA of the CDR3: TGCAGTGCTAGCTGGGGTCAGACCCAGTACTTC. It encodes CSASWGQTQYF.

This clonotype was seen a single time. The chain combines TRBV7-2 with TRBJ1-1, with D unresolved. Trimming left V 5 bases short and J 0 bases short, with 13 bases between. Germline CDR1 is SGHTA and CDR2 is FQGNSA. The length of the CDR3 is 15 residues. The CDR3 protein is CASSQWRGMNTEAFF. The CDR3 region has the DNA TGTGCCAGCAGCCAATGGCGGGGAATGAACACTGAAGCTTTCTTT.

This clonotype was seen more than once but under ten times. This chain joins TRBV4-2 and TRBJ1-2; D perhaps matches TRBD1 (5 bases). This CDR3 comprises 15 residues. Germline lookup yields CDR1 LGHNA and CDR2 YNFKEQ. Deletions cut 0 bases from V and 4 bases from J, with 12 bases between. CDR3 bases: TGTGCCAGCAGCCAAGATTCAGGGAGAGGCTATGGCTACACCTTC. Translation gives CASSQDSGRGYGYTF.

This clonotype was seen only a few times. The CDR3: CASSPIISGGAETQYF. CDR3 nucleotide sequence: TGTGCCAGCAGCCCCATTATATCAGGGGGCGCGGAGACCCAGTACTTC. The chain has TRBV7-9 and TRBJ2-5, with 8 bases lining up with TRBD1. V gave up 5 bases and J gave up 5 bases; unmatched junction bases: 13. The CDR3 loop spans 16 amino acids. The V gene's germline CDR1 is SEHNR and CDR2 FQNEAQ (reference sequence).

This clonotype was seen a few times. The chain joins TRBV25-1 to TRBJ2-3, with D possibly TRBD2 on 6 matching bases. The germline V gene has CDR1 MGHDK and CDR2 SYGVNS. The V gene lost 3 bases and the J gene lost 8 bases, with 12 bases spanning the gap. This CDR3 is 13 amino acids long. Written as DNA, the CDR3 is TGTGCCAGCAGTGAGGGGGGATGGGGTACGCAGTATTTT. Residues: CASSEGGWGTQYF.

A few counts support this clonotype. This rearrangement joins TRBV6-2 or TRBV6-3 to TRBJ2-5; D not certain. Germline V CDR1 and CDR2: MNHEY, SVGEGT. The CDR3 is 14 amino acids. Trimming removed 9 bases at V and 3 bases at J, with 17 bases between. As DNA, the CDR3 is TGTGCCAGTGACGGTATACTATCGGAAGAGACCCAGTACTTC. This codes for CASDGILSEETQYF.

This clonotype was picked up many times. This chain links TRBV7-3 with TRBJ2-3; the D call may be TRBD1 or TRBD2 (5 bases each). The CDR3 length is 15 residues. Per the germline V gene, CDR1 is SGHTA and CDR2 is FQGTGA. V lost 5 bases and J 0 bases, leaving 12 bases between the germline ends. CDR3 in DNA: TGTGCCAGCAGCCCGGGACGGATAAGCACAGATACGCAGTATTTT. It translates to CASSPGRISTDTQYF.

The genes are TRBV12-3 or TRBV12-4 and TRBJ2-5; 7 bases are shared with TRBD2. The ends lost 5 bases at V and 2 bases at J; junction bases unmatched: 11. The CDR3 is 16 residues long. CDR3 sequence reads: CASSLGGRDSQETQYF. DNA of the CDR3: TGTGCCAGCAGTCTTGGGGGGAGGGATTCTCAAGAGACCCAGTACTTC.

This chain joins TRBV6-2 or TRBV6-3 and TRBJ2-1; no firm D call. Between the trimmed V and J ends, which lost 2 bases and 4 bases, there was a span of 9 bases. The germline CDR1 and CDR2 sequences are MNHEY and SVGEGT. The CDR3 is 14 amino acids. In DNA form, the CDR3 reads TGTGCCAGCAGTTACGTCCCTGAATACAATGAGCAGTTCTTC. Encoded protein: CASSYVPEYNEQFF.

This clonotype occurred a few times. The rearrangement uses TRBV7-6 and TRBJ2-2; 13 bases fit TRBD2. The CDR3 sequence is 17 residues long. V trimming: 4 bases; J trimming: 2 bases; junction bases outside the gene matches: 4. CDR1 and CDR2 from the germline V gene are SGHVS and FNYEAQ. The CDR3 region is CASSSTSGGANTGELFF. CDR3 nucleotides: TGTGCCAGCAGCTCCACTAGCGGGGGGGCCAACACCGGGGAGCTGTTTTTT.

This clonotype occurred many times. The V gene is TRBV4-3, the J gene TRBJ2-7; the D gene could be TRBD1 or TRBD2 (5 bases each). With 0 bases removed from V and 3 bases from J, the gap between germline ends came to 12 bases. Germline loops: CDR1 LGHNA, CDR2 YSLEER. CDR3 length equals 15 residues. CDR3 coding DNA: TGCGCCAGCAGCCAAGATAGAGGGGATAGCTACGAGCAGTACTTC. This encodes CASSQDRGDSYEQYF.

J is TRBJ1-1 and V is TRBV6-4, with D unresolved. V lost 7 bases, J lost 1 base, and 10 bases lay in between. Germline V gene sequence: CDR1 MRHNA, CDR2 SNTAGT. The CDR3 consists of 13 residues. DNA for the CDR3: TGTGCCAGCAAGGGCTTAGGGAACACTGAAGCTTTCTTT. Encoded protein: CASKGLGNTEAFF.

This clonotype occurred a few times. Here the CDR3 DNA reads TGTGCCAGCAGTTCCATGAGGACAGCTAGCAATCAGCCCCAGCATTTT. This gives the protein CASSSMRTASNQPQHF. The genes are TRBV27 and TRBJ1-5; D is possibly TRBD1 (6 bases). The CDR3 has 16 amino acids. Trimming cost V 4 bases and J 0 bases, with 13 bases left between them. Germline lookup yields CDR1 MNHEY and CDR2 SMNVEV (reference sequence).

The CDR3 reads CATTNRVNQPQHF. In DNA form, the CDR3 reads TGTGCCACCACCAACAGGGTCAATCAGCCCCAGCATTTT. The chain carries TRBV19 and TRBJ1-5; a possible D gene is TRBD1 (6 bases). Germline V lookup: CDR1 LNHDA, CDR2 SQIVND (reference sequence). There are 13 residues in the CDR3. V shed 10 bases and J shed 3 bases, with 13 bases lying between them.

In this sample, this clonotype turned up a few times. The rearrangement joins TRBV27 to TRBJ2-2; 7 positions agree with TRBD1. The CDR3 covers 15 residues. Trimming removed 3 bases from V and 3 bases from J; junction bases left unmatched: 4. Germline lookup yields CDR1 MNHEY and CDR2 SMNVEV (reference sequence). The DNA for the CDR3 is TGTGCCAGCAGTTTCCGGGACAGAGACACCGGGGAGCTGTTTTTT. This sequence encodes CASSFRDRDTGELFF.

V gene TRBV11-2 combines with J gene TRBJ2-5; no reliable D call. Trimming removed 5 bases from V and 5 bases from J, with 6 bases in between. From germline, CDR1 is SGHAT and CDR2 FQNNGV. The CDR3 totals 11 residues. The CDR3 DNA is TGTGCCAGCAGCCGAAGGGAGACCCAGTACTTC. Protein: CASSRRETQYF.

The genes are TRBV14 and TRBJ2-5, with D perhaps matching TRBD2 (6 bases). In germline, CDR1 is SGHDN, CDR2 FVKESK. The CDR3 contains 14 residues. Trimming cost V 1 base and J 1 base, with 7 bases left between them. The CDR3 spells CASSQGEVQETQYF. The CDR3 DNA is TGTGCCAGCAGCCAAGGGGAGGTCCAAGAGACCCAGTACTTC.

In its sample, this clonotype was seen a few times. The V call is TRBV12-3 or TRBV12-4, the J call TRBJ2-3; TRBD2 is a possible D gene (5 bases). V was shortened by 6 bases and J by 0 bases, with 10 bases between the two germline ends. This CDR3 has 14 amino acids. Here the CDR3 DNA reads TGTGCCAGCAGCTCTAGCTTAAGCACAGATACGCAGTATTTT. Protein: CASSSSLSTDTQYF.

This clonotype has just a few counts. The chain has TRBV12-3 or TRBV12-4 and TRBJ1-2; maybe TRBD1 (6 bases). The CDR3 has 17 residues. The V gene lost 2 bases and the J gene lost 2 bases, with 18 bases spanning the gap. The CDR3 DNA is TGTGCCAGCAGTTTAAACTATGGACAGCTGTTAAACTATGGCTACACCTTC. It translates to CASSLNYGQLLNYGYTF.

The chain carries TRBV6-5 and TRBJ2-1; 13 nucleotides match TRBD2. Germline lookup yields CDR1 MNHEY and CDR2 SVGAGI. The V and J ends lost 5 bases and 5 bases, in that order; junction bases with no gene match: 3. The CDR3 is 15 residues long. CDR3 nucleotide sequence: TGTGCCAGCAGTCAGACTAGCGGGGGGCACAATGAGCAGTTCTTC. Translating gives CASSQTSGGHNEQFF.

This clonotype was detected ten times or more. The rearrangement links TRBV2 to TRBJ2-5; perhaps TRBD1 as D (6 bases). The ends were cut back, 9 bases at V and 2 bases at J, with 13 bases in the middle. From germline, CDR1 is SNHLY and CDR2 FYNNEI. The CDR3 totals 13 residues. Here the CDR3 reads CASSRGEQETQYF. Written as DNA, the CDR3 is TGTGCCAGTAGCAGGGGCGAACAAGAGACCCAGTACTTC.